A selection of T cell receptor beta chains follows, all from one sample in a study of B cell selection in AIRE deficiency. The assay was immunoSEQ multiplex PCR, and TCRdb's table has in-frame clones only and misses some. The data show about 23,000 clones, with about 98% seen just once and over 0.15% held by the top ten. The specimen was conventional CD4+ T cells sorted from PBMCs. Receptors originate from a human donor with AIRE deficiency. Both conserved end residues are part of each CDR3. The D gene is left open where the match is weak. Size is omitted from some rows. Given values are once, few, many or a class for expanded clones.

j_gene | v_gene | abundance | d_gene | CDR3aa | CDR3nt
TRBJ1-2 | TRBV6-5 | NA | TRBD1 | CASSPGQIYGYTF | TGTGCCAGCAGTCCGGGACAGATCTATGGCTACACCTTC
TRBJ1-2 | TRBV14 | NA | NA | CASSLNSGLSNYGYTF | TGTGCCAGCAGCCTTAACTCGGGACTTTCTAACTATGGCTACACCTTC
TRBJ2-1 | TRBV10-3 | NA | TRBD2 | CAISSGLAGGQDNEQFF | TGTGCCATCAGCTCCGGACTAGCGGGAGGGCAGGACAATGAGCAGTTCTTC
TRBJ1-5 | TRBV28 | few | TRBD1 | CASSVPGTGRSQPQHF | TGTGCCAGCAGCGTACCCGGGACAGGGAGGTCTCAGCCCCAGCATTTT
TRBJ2-1 | TRBV10-1 | NA | TRBD2 | CASSTGTSGMNEQFF | TGCGCCAGCAGTACCGGGACTAGCGGGATGAACGAGCAGTTCTTC
TRBJ1-3 | TRBV19 | NA | NA | CASSIAPGRNTIYF | TGTGCCAGTAGTATCGCTCCAGGGCGAAACACCATATATTTT
TRBJ1-5 | TRBV5-4 | NA | TRBD1 | CASSQEGPGGSQPQHF | TGTGCCAGCAGCCAAGAGGGCCCAGGGGGAAGTCAGCCCCAGCATTTT
TRBJ1-5 | TRBV5-8 | NA | TRBD1 | CASSRDRGLQPQHF | TGTGCCAGCTCAAGGGACAGGGGACTTCAGCCCCAGCATTTT
TRBJ2-7 | TRBV27 | NA | TRBD1 | CASSPRDRGRVLGTYEQYF | TGTGCCAGCAGTCCCCGGGACAGGGGAAGGGTATTAGGGACCTACGAGCAGTACTTC
TRBJ2-7 | TRBV14 | NA | NA | CASSNAGTEQYF | TGTGCCAGCAGCAACGCAGGGACCGAGCAGTACTTC
TRBJ1-5 | TRBV27 | NA | NA | CASSLGAGGNQPQHF | TGTGCCAGCAGTTTAGGGGCAGGGGGCAATCAGCCCCAGCATTTT
TRBJ2-3 | TRBV5-6 | NA | NA | CASSLTPGDTQYF | TGTGCCAGCAGCTTGACTCCCGGGGATACGCAGTATTTT
TRBJ1-2 | TRBV18 | NA | NA | CASSPRQEGGYTF | TGTGCCAGCTCACCGCGACAGGAGGGCGGCTACACCTTC
TRBJ2-3 | TRBV11-1 | NA | TRBD2 | CASTISGTDTQYF | TGTGCCAGCACCATAAGCGGGACCGATACGCAGTATTTT
TRBJ1-2 | TRBV5-1 | NA | NA | CASSPGGLNYGYTF | TGCGCCAGCAGCCCTGGCGGACTTAACTATGGCTACACCTTC
TRBJ2-2 | TRBV5-4 | NA | NA | CASSLKQRNTGELFF | TGTGCCAGCAGCTTAAAACAGCGAAACACCGGGGAGCTGTTTTTT
TRBJ2-1 | TRBV15 | NA | TRBD2 | CATHSGLAGGFFSYNEQFF | TGTGCCACTCACTCCGGACTAGCGGGAGGCTTCTTCTCCTACAATGAGCAGTTCTTC
TRBJ1-5 | TRBV6-5 | NA | NA | CASNLQGYNQPQHF | TGTGCCAGCAACCTACAGGGATACAATCAGCCCCAGCATTTT
TRBJ1-4 | TRBV7-9 | NA | NA | CASSHGEEKLFF | TGTGCCAGCAGCCATGGGGAGGAAAAACTGTTTTTT
TRBJ2-7 | TRBV6-6 | NA | NA | CASSSKRLSYEQYF | TGTGCCAGCAGTTCCAAGCGTCTCTCCTACGAGCAGTACTTC
TRBJ2-1 | TRBV18 | NA | TRBD2 | CASSLGLVGDEQFF | TGTGCCAGCTCATTAGGACTAGTGGGCGATGAGCAGTTCTTC
TRBJ2-3 | TRBV30 | NA | NA | CAWSVTDTQYF | TGTGCCTGGAGTGTAACAGATACGCAGTATTTT
TRBJ2-3 | TRBV18 | NA | NA | CASSRPRGSTDTQYF | TGTGCCAGCTCACGACCCCGGGGTAGCACAGATACGCAGTATTTT